The rows below give T cell receptor beta chains drawn from one sample of a study of cytomegalovirus exposure and HLA in healthy donors. TCRdb's table, derived via immunoSEQ multiplex PCR, lists solely in-frame clones and lacks some. The data show 150,000 to 200,000 clones, approximately 12% seen once. Sequenced material: PBMCs. Receptors were obtained from a man aged 45-65 years in good health and CMV-seropositive. Each CDR3 is given with its conserved first and last residue. The D gene is left open where the match is weak. Size is omitted from some rows. Given values are once, few, many or a class for expanded clones.

d_call: NA; v_call: TRBV28; clone_size: once; j_call: TRBJ1-2; cdr3_aa: CASSFGQNYGYTF; cdr3_nt: TGTGCCAGCAGTTTCGGACAGAACTATGGCTACACCTTC
d_call: NA; v_call: TRBV5-6; clone_size: NA; j_call: TRBJ1-1; cdr3_aa: CASSSLTLAEAEAFF; cdr3_nt: TGTGCCAGCAGCTCACTGACCCTTGCTGAGGCTGAAGCTTTCTTT
d_call: TRBD2; v_call: TRBV30; clone_size: few; j_call: TRBJ2-5; cdr3_aa: CACSAGGAGETQYF; cdr3_nt: TGTGCCTGTAGCGCGGGGGGTGCGGGAGAGACCCAGTACTTC
d_call: NA; v_call: TRBV28; clone_size: NA; j_call: TRBJ2-4; cdr3_aa: CASKHQAKNIQYF; cdr3_nt: TGTGCCAGCAAACACCAAGCCAAAAACATTCAGTACTTC
d_call: TRBD1; v_call: TRBV28; clone_size: NA; j_call: TRBJ1-2; cdr3_aa: CASSLGTVGNYGYTF; cdr3_nt: TGTGCCAGCAGTTTAGGGACAGTGGGGAACTATGGCTACACCTTC
d_call: NA; v_call: TRBV10-3; clone_size: few; j_call: TRBJ1-2; cdr3_aa: CAISERTGFYTF; cdr3_nt: TGTGCCATCAGTGAGCGCACAGGGTTTTACACCTTC
d_call: TRBD1; v_call: TRBV19; clone_size: NA; j_call: TRBJ2-1; cdr3_aa: CASRVRDSGNEQFF; cdr3_nt: TGTGCCAGTAGGGTCCGGGACAGCGGCAATGAGCAGTTCTTC
d_call: TRBD2; v_call: TRBV5-1; clone_size: few; j_call: TRBJ2-1; cdr3_aa: CASSSTRGAIYNEQFF; cdr3_nt: TGCGCCAGCAGCTCGACGCGGGGGGCAATCTACAATGAGCAGTTCTTC
d_call: TRBD2; v_call: TRBV10-3; clone_size: NA; j_call: TRBJ2-1; cdr3_aa: CAISGVYAGEYNEQFF; cdr3_nt: TGTGCCATCAGTGGAGTCTATGCGGGGGAGTACAATGAGCAGTTCTTC
d_call: NA; v_call: TRBV7-6; clone_size: NA; j_call: TRBJ2-5; cdr3_aa: CASSLVSGGSGETQYF; cdr3_nt: TGTGCCAGCAGCTTAGTTTCGGGGGGCAGTGGAGAGACCCAGTACTTC